This T cell receptor (beta chain) is drawn from a study of CD8 T cells in ankylosing spondylitis. Germline assignment: CDR1 DFQATT and CDR2 SNEGSKA (reference sequence). V shed 5 bases and J 2 bases; nucleotides not matched to a gene: 3. The CDR3 runs 13 residues. Study outcomes and limitations: A subset of motif variants has previously been described in the synovial fluid and blood of reactive arthritis. From matched ankylosing spondylitis synovial fluid, disease-linked clones were reportedly recovered at significantly enriched levels. Apparently characteristic of ankylosing spondylitis blood was a TCR beta motif (about eight highly homologous variants).

A quantitative 5'-RACE method, one with molecular barcodes, was used to make TCR beta libraries. MiXCR, applied by TCRdb to the 5' RACE reads, yields one record per CDR3 protein. The sample consists of about 540,000 distinct CDR3 sequences, roughly 12% of them appearing once. Worth noting for this clonotype: Its antigen is still unknown.

The source of this sequence is a male donor with ankylosing spondylitis. The chain links TRBV20-1 to TRBJ2-5; 9 nucleotides agree with TRBD1. The sample taken for sequencing was blood, either unsorted or a sorted T cell fraction (not recorded which). The CDR3 reads CSADDRGQETQYF. CDR3 DNA: TGCAGTGCTGATGACAGGGGGCAAGAGACCCAGTACTTC.